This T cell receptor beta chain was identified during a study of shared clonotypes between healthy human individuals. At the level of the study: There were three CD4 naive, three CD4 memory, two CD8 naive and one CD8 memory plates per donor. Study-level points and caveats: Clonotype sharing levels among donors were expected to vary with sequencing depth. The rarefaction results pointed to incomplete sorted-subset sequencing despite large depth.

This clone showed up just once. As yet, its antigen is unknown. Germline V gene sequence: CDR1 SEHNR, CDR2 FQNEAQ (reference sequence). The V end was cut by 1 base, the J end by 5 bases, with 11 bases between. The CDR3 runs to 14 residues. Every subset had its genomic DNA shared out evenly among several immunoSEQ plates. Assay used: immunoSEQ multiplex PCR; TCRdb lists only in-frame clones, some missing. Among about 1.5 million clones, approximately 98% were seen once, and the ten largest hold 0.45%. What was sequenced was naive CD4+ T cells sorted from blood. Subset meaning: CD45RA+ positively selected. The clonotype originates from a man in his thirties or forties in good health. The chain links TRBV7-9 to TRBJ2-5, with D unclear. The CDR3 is CASSLDAYRETQYF. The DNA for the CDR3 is TGTGCCAGCAGCTTAGACGCCTACCGCGAGACCCAGTACTTC.